This TCR beta chain stems from a study of PD-1 blockade in classical Hodgkin lymphoma. Turning to the study itself: It was nivolumab at 3 mg/kg, given intravenously every 2 weeks, that patients received. Study-wide points: Possible causes of repertoire differences, disease activity or prior therapy, remain undefined. Before treatment, TCR diversity in newly diagnosed patients was reportedly lower than in healthy donors. Lower baseline TCR diversity marked trial partial responders and progressors.

Time point denoted: cycle 4 day 1 (C4D1), after 5 to 7 weeks of nivolumab. No patient escaped relapse after autologous stem cell transplantation, and brentuximab vedotin exposure varied. The data were produced by immunoSEQ multiplex PCR, yet TCRdb's version contains in-frame clones alone and is incomplete. This table has fewer than 10,000 clones, roughly 82% appearing once. Germline CDR1 SQVTM, CDR2 ANQGSEA. This CDR3 spans 14 amino acids. Deletions cut 5 bases from V and 9 bases from J, with 20 bases between. As to this clone: The antigen is undetermined.

Sequencing was performed on peripheral blood mononuclear cells (PBMCs), taken before the fourth cycle of nivolumab. The receptor's source is a human donor with classical Hodgkin lymphoma. The rearrangement uses TRBV29-1 and TRBJ2-1, with D perhaps being TRBD1 or TRBD2 (5 bases each). CDR3 loop: CSVLPLGWGSEQFF. CDR3 nucleotides: TGCAGCGTTTTGCCCCTTGGCTGGGGGTCTGAGCAGTTCTTC.